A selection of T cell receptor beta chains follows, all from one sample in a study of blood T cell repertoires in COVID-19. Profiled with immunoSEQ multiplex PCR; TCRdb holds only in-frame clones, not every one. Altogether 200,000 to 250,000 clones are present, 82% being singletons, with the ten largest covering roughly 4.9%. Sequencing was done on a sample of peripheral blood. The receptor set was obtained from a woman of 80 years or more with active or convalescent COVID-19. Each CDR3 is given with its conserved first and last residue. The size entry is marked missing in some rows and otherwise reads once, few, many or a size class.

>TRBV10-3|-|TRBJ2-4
CAIGTGSDMVGIQYF
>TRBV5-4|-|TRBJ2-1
CASSSPTSGGALYNEQFF
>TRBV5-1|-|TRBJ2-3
CASTGNSGGGKDTQYF
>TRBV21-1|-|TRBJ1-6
CASSNRDLWLNSPLHF
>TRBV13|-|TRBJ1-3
CASSRRAGVSRSGNTIYF
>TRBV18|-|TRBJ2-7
CASSLGTVKRWSYEQYF
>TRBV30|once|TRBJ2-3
CAWSRVWGQADTQYF
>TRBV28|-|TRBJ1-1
CASSLTGRAEAFF
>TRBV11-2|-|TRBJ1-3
CASSFQGSNTIYF
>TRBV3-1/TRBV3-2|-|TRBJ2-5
CAIGPGQGQETQYF
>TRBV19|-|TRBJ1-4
CASSTTTGLNEKLFF
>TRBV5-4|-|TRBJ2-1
CASTQQGSYNEQFF
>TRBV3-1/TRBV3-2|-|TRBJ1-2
CASSQVGDSGYGYTF
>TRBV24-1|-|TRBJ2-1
CATQPGQGHNEQFF
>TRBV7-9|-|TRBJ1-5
CASSPPPTGYGNQPQHF
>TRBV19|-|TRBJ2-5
CASSPGGTAQETQYF
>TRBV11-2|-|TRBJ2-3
CASSLSGGVPDTQYF
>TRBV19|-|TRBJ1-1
CASSIDRLSDTEAFF
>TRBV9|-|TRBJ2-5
CASSPRGQGGETQYF
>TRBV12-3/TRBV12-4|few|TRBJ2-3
CASSLGAKEYF
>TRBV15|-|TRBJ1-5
CATSRDRGNQPQHF
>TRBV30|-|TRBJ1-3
CAWRQGAGNTIYF
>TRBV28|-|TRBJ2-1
CASSSLLREGLDNEQFF
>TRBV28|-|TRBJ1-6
CASSFLPGQGESPLHF
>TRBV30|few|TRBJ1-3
CAWRLGGSPGNTIYF
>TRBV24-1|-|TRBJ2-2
CATSGRQVVAGELFF
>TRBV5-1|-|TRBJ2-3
CASSLAPGQTDTQYF
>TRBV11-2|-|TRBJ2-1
CASSLESSWAYNEQFF
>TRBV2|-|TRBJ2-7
CASRGTDSYEQYF